The rows below give T cell receptor beta chains drawn from one sample of a study of T cells expressing NK-cell markers. TCRdb reanalyzed the 5' RACE reads and collapses them to one entry per CDR3 protein, without DNA. This table lists approximately 150,000 distinct CDR3 sequences. Sample: blood T cells: a sorted CD56 or NKG2C T cell subset, CD4+ or CD8+ T cells, or bulk PBMC T cells (not recorded which). These receptors were obtained from a man between 18 and 29 years old in good health. The CDR3 runs from the conserved cysteine through the conserved F or W. Fields, in order: J gene, V gene, CDR3 protein.

>TRBJ1-1|TRBV20-1
CSARDEREAFF
>TRBJ1-2|TRBV11-2
CASSPPDGPEGYTF
>TRBJ2-5|TRBV4-3
CASSQEFEGTQYF
>TRBJ2-2|TRBV27
CASSTTFDWTGELFF
>TRBJ2-3|TRBV25-1
CASEVGTSPDTQYF
>TRBJ2-3|TRBV6-2/TRBV6-3
CASRGSGLYTDTQYF
>TRBJ2-1|TRBV6-2/TRBV6-3
CASSYSTSGRYNEQFF
>TRBJ2-3|TRBV10-3
CAISESMEGSTQYF
>TRBJ2-1|TRBV7-3
CASSLSQGTSVHNEQFF
>TRBJ2-7|TRBV6-2/TRBV6-3
CASSYSAREGWEQYF
>TRBJ1-1|TRBV5-6
CASSFPGGGEAFF
>TRBJ2-3|TRBV12-3/TRBV12-4
CASTGQEVSDTQYF
>TRBJ2-2|TRBV4-1
CASAPGTGDTGELFF
>TRBJ2-1|TRBV12-3/TRBV12-4
CASSPRTSGSGNEQFF
>TRBJ1-1|TRBV12-3/TRBV12-4
CASSGGDTEAFF
>TRBJ2-3|TRBV28
CASSRPRGTSGMDTQYF
>TRBJ2-1|TRBV4-3
CASSQGRGTNEQFF
>TRBJ1-1|TRBV20-1
CSAREGWNTEAFF
>TRBJ1-5|TRBV6-1
CASSVTAYSNQPQHF
>TRBJ1-4|TRBV27
CASRGLNEKLFF
>TRBJ2-2|TRBV27
CASSSIAGDGTGELFF
>TRBJ2-7|TRBV19
CASSPGALGYEQYF
>TRBJ2-7|TRBV11-1
CASSHGTGGDYEQYF
>TRBJ2-1|TRBV4-1
CASSQEPSGFNEQFF
>TRBJ2-2|TRBV6-2/TRBV6-3
CASSQGQEAGELFF